Following are 10 T cell receptor beta chains from one sample sequenced in a study of cytomegalovirus exposure and HLA in healthy donors. The PCR used 60 Vbeta and 13 Jbeta primers. Method: immunoSEQ multiplex PCR; TCRdb's copy keeps in-frame clones and lacks some. The repertoire holds about 120,000 clones, with around 80% as singletons. Sequenced: PBMCs. The receptors shown here come from a female donor in good health and CMV-seropositive.

This sequence joins TRBV7-2 and TRBJ2-5, with D perhaps TRBD2 (6 bases). Germline CDR1 is SGHTA and CDR2 is FQGNSA. V was cut by 11 bases and J by 4 bases, with 14 bases left in between. This CDR3 is 12 amino acids long. The CDR3 spells CAFERAGETQYF. The CDR3 coding sequence is TGTGCCTTCGAGCGGGCCGGAGAGACCCAGTACTTC.

The rearrangement joins TRBV28 to TRBJ2-3; the D is unclear. The CDR3 covers 13 residues. V was shortened by 7 bases and J by 4 bases, with 12 bases between the two germline ends. Germline loops: CDR1 MDHEN, CDR2 SYDVKM. The CDR3 protein is CASTRDPADTQYF. CDR3 in DNA: TGTGCCAGCACCCGAGATCCTGCAGATACGCAGTATTTT.

The chain uses TRBV7-9 and TRBJ1-6; no clear D. The CDR3 contains 13 residues. The germline V and J ends were trimmed by 1 base and 8 bases, with 6 bases remaining between them. Germline values: CDR1 SEHNR, CDR2 FQNEAQ (reference sequence). CDR3 in DNA: TGTGCCAGCAGCTTAGAAGAGTATTCACCCCTCCACTTT. Translating gives CASSLEEYSPLHF.

CDR3 region: CATSQGLARSGELFF. In DNA, the CDR3 is TGTGCCACCAGCCAGGGACTAGCTAGGTCCGGGGAGCTGTTTTTT. The rearrangement joins TRBV15 to TRBJ2-2; 9 nucleotides line up with TRBD2. V lost 5 bases and J lost 6; bases outside the gene matches: 7. This CDR3 region has 15 residues. Per germline, CDR1 LNHNV and CDR2 YYDKDF (reference sequence).

J is TRBJ2-1 and V is TRBV7-3, with unresolved D. This CDR3 contains 15 residues. Germline loops: CDR1 SGHTA, CDR2 FQGTGA. The V gene lost 5 bases and the J gene lost 0 bases, with 11 bases spanning the gap. This CDR3 is CASSPQPSSYNEQFF. The CDR3 DNA is TGTGCCAGCAGCCCCCAGCCTAGCTCCTACAATGAGCAGTTCTTC.

This chain uses TRBV6-6 with TRBJ2-5; tentative D call: TRBD1 (5 bases). The CDR3 extends over 15 amino acids. Germline CDR1 and CDR2: MNHNY and SVGAGI (reference sequence). V lost 6 bases to trimming and J lost 5 bases, with 19 bases between them. CDR3: CASSPPEGARETQYF. CDR3 in DNA: TGTGCCAGCAGCCCCCCTGAAGGGGCTAGGGAGACCCAGTACTTC.

J is TRBJ2-1 and V is TRBV30; D gene unclear. V was shortened by 0 bases and J by 4 bases, with 13 bases between the two germline ends. The CDR3 consists of 15 residues. CDR1 is GTSNPN and CDR2 is SVGIG in the germline V gene (reference sequence). CDR3 DNA: TGTGCCTGGAGTGTGGGCCTACCCCGTTACAATGAGCAGTTCTTC. It codes for CAWSVGLPRYNEQFF.

This chain links TRBV7-9 with TRBJ1-5, with 8 bases lining up with TRBD1. Per the germline V gene, CDR1 is SEHNR and CDR2 is FQNEAQ (reference sequence). The CDR3 contains 13 residues. Losses at the gene ends were 11 bases for V and 1 base for J; bases not matched to a gene: 4. CDR3 nucleotides: TGTGCCGTAAGACAGGGGAGCAATCAGCCCCAGCATTTT. Protein: CAVRQGSNQPQHF.

The chain joins TRBV5-1 to TRBJ1-4, with TRBD1 matching over 8 bases. V shed 4 bases, J shed 3 bases, and the junction held 2 bases outside the gene matches. The germline CDR1 and CDR2 sequences are SGHRS and YFSETQ. The CDR3 loop spans 14 amino acids. In DNA form, the CDR3 reads TGCGCCAGCAGCCCACAGGGGGCTAATGAAAAACTGTTTTTT. It codes for CASSPQGANEKLFF.

CDR3 DNA: TGCAGCGTTGGGGCAGGGGGCCGGCAGCCCCAGCATTTT. This encodes CSVGAGGRQPQHF. The genes are TRBV29-1 and TRBJ1-5; TRBD1 aligns across 8 bases. Germline CDR1 reads SQVTM; CDR2 reads ANQGSEA. The length of the CDR3 is 13 residues. After removal of 4 bases from V and 7 bases from J, the junction contained 6 bases not matched to a gene.